Here is one T cell receptor beta chain with its context. The data were obtained in a study of blood T cells in healthy people across ages. The CDR3 runs to 12 residues. CDR1 and CDR2 (germline): SQVTM, ANQGSEA. V lost 6 bases and J lost 6, with 13 bases in between. The use of a sample-barcoded 5' primer and a J-beta primer mix characterized a second PCR of 7 to 11 cycles. Through a template-switch adaptor with 12 random nucleotides, each cDNA molecule received a tag. MiXCR, run by TCRdb on the 5' RACE reads, gives a single entry per CDR3 protein. Of about 800,000 distinct CDR3 sequences listed, more than 20% are singletons. This sample also belongs to another study, concerning T cells of mothers and their children. That source adds: All RNA that had been extracted was used for cDNA synthesis at approximately 1.5 ug per 15 ul. Unrelated mother-child pairs always had slightly, but never significantly, lower normalized overlap than related pairs.

The sequenced material came from blood. The clonotype originates from a boy between 10 and 17 years old in good health. V is TRBV29-1 and J is TRBJ2-3; TRBD1 is a possible D gene (5 bases). The CDR3 DNA is TGCAGCGTGGCCTGGAACAGGGATACGCAGTATTTT. The encoded protein is CSVAWNRDTQYF.